The clone carrying this T cell receptor (beta chain) was detected ten times or more. Antigen unknown. The sample originates from a study of T-cell memory formation after mild COVID-19. Germline CDR1 SGHRS, CDR2 YFSETQ. The CDR3 is 14 amino acids. V was trimmed by 4 bases and J by 3 bases, leaving 13 bases between them. Notes on the study in general: The study found contracting CD4+ clones mainly in CM and EM and contracting CD8+ clones in EMRA. CD4/CD8 balance held among clones contracting day 15 to 85, and later expanders leaned CD4+.

The authors produced TCR alpha and TCR beta cDNA libraries with sample barcodes and UMIs by 5'RACE using constant-segment primers. MiXCR, applied by TCRdb to the 5' RACE reads, yields one record per CDR3 protein. Found here are fewer than 200,000 distinct CDR3 sequences, approximately 13% of them singletons; the top ten hold 2.5% to 4%. The rearrangement links TRBV5-1 to TRBJ1-2; D possibly corresponds to TRBD1 (6 bases). What was sequenced was PBMCs or a T cell subset sorted from them (not recorded which). The receptor comes from a man between 18 and 29 years old who had mild COVID-19 (a few samples of this study predate the infection). Cell type and time point are not known. The CDR3 nucleotides are TGCGCCAGCAGCCAAGACAGGCCTTACTATGGCTACACCTTC. This sequence encodes CASSQDRPYYGYTF.